The present TCR beta chain was sequenced within a study of CD8 T cell repertoires and HIV-1 epitope variants. Study information: Twenty-five autologous and known Gag and Nef epitope variant peptides each stimulated T cells separately. Equal numbers of autologous T cell-negative cells presented antigen to enriched T cells.

On the immunoSEQ platform, TCR beta CDR3s were sequenced at survey depth. Data came from immunoSEQ multiplex PCR; TCRdb stores just in-frame clones and leaves some out. The sample consists of fewer than 3,500 clones, almost 70% of them appearing once. Points on this clone: The antigen is unknown.

Findings and limits, study-wide: The TAALDMSHF plasma variant had no responses, unlike KF9 (five clonotypes) and HW9 (one).

CDR1 and CDR2 from the germline V gene are GTSNPN and SVGIG (reference sequence). CDR3 length: 14 amino acids. V shed 0 bases and J shed 5 bases, with 12 bases lying between them. Sequences were obtained from cultured CD8+ T cells derived from PBMCs. This TCR derives from a male donor with HIV. The genes are TRBV30 and TRBJ2-3; tentatively, D is TRBD1 or TRBD2 (5 bases each). CDR3 DNA sequence: TGTGCCTGGAGTGTACACGGGGCGGGAGATACGCAGTATTTT. Its protein product is CAWSVHGAGDTQYF.